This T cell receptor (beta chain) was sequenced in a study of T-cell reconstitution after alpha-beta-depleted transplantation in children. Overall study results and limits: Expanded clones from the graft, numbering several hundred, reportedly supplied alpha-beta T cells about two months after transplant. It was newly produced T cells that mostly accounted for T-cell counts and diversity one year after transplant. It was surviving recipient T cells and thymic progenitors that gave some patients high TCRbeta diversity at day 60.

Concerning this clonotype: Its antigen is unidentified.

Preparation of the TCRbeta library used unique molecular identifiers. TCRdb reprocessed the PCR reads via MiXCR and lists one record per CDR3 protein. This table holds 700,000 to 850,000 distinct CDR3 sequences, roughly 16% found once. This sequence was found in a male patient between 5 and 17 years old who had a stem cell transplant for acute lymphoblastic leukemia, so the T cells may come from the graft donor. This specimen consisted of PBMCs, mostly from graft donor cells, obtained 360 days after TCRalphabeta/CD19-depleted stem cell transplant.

CDR3 DNA sequence: TGTGCCAGCAGCTGGGGTACTCAGCACTACGAGCAGTACTTC. It specifies CASSWGTQHYEQYF. The chain recombines TRBV5-5 with TRBJ2-7; unclear D gene. Germline V gene sequence: CDR1 SGHKS, CDR2 YYEKEE (reference sequence). The CDR3 is 14 residues long. V dropped 3 bases and J dropped 3 bases, with 13 bases sitting between them.